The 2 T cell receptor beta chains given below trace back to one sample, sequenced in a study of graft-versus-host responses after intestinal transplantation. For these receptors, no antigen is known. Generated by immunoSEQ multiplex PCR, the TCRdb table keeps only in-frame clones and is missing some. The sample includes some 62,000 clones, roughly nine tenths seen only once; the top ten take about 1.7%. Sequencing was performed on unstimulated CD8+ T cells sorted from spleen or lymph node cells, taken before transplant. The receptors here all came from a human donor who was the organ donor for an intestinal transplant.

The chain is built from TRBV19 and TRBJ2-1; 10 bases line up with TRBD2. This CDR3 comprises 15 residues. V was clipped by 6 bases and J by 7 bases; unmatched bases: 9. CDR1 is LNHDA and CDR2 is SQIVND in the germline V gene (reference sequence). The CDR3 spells CASRSLAGYHNEQFF. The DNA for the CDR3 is TGTGCCAGTAGATCACTAGCGGGATACCATAATGAGCAGTTCTTC.

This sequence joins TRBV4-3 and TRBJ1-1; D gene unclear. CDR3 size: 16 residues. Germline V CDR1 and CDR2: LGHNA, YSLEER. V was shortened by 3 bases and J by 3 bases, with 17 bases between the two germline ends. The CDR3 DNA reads TGCGCCAGCAGCCACTCCTTAAACCCTCGGGACACTGAAGCTTTCTTT. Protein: CASSHSLNPRDTEAFF.